This TCR beta chain comes out of a study of patients and donors after allogeneic stem cell transplantation. TCRdb independently ran MiXCR on the RT-PCR reads; one entry per CDR3 protein. Of some 200,000 distinct CDR3 sequences listed, around two fifths are singletons. Germline CDR1 SGHVS, CDR2 FNYEAQ. The CDR3 runs 14 residues. The V gene lost 6 bases and the J gene lost 1 base, with 13 bases spanning the gap. The sample taken for sequencing was blood, either unsorted or a sorted T cell fraction (not recorded which). The source is a human donor who was either an allogeneic HSCT recipient or a stem cell or donor lymphocyte infusion donor (not recorded which). It is not recorded whose cells these are; they may come from a transplant donor. The chain couples TRBV7-6 to TRBJ2-7; no reliable D call. CDR3 amino acids: CASSLTDGSYEQYF. The CDR3 bases are TGTGCCAGCAGTTTAACCGACGGTTCCTACGAGCAGTACTTC.